A selection of T cell receptor beta chains follows, all from one sample in a study of T cell repertoires in cytomegalovirus infection. A single record per CDR3 protein comes from TCRdb applying MiXCR to the reads. The sample records 210,000 or so distinct CDR3 sequences, 5% to 8.5% being singletons. The sequencing sample was made of PBMCs. The receptors shown here come from a human donor in good health (CMV status not recorded). Some clones in this sample may be carry-over from other donors' samples. Both conserved end residues are part of each CDR3. Fields, in order: V gene, J gene, CDR3 protein.

V: TRBV29-1
J: TRBJ2-2
CDR3: CSALLAGKNTGELFF

V: TRBV23-1
J: TRBJ1-2
CDR3: CASSQSQGQGNGYTF

V: TRBV28
J: TRBJ1-5
CDR3: CASSFPGRINQPQHF

V: TRBV7-2
J: TRBJ1-1
CDR3: CASSSTGTGLFTEAFF

V: TRBV7-2
J: TRBJ2-1
CDR3: CASSRIPGTGHNEQFF

V: TRBV9
J: TRBJ2-3
CDR3: CASSVGTGISDTQYF

V: TRBV5-6
J: TRBJ1-1
CDR3: CASYRTGVITEAFF

V: TRBV7-9
J: TRBJ2-7
CDR3: CASSSPPRWEQYF

V: TRBV29-1
J: TRBJ2-5
CDR3: CSVDAGGGETQYF

V: TRBV20-1
J: TRBJ1-2
CDR3: CSARDPVGYGYTF

V: TRBV6-5
J: TRBJ2-1
CDR3: CASSASGANNEQFF

V: TRBV29-1
J: TRBJ1-2
CDR3: CSGGTRGINGYTF

V: TRBV5-1
J: TRBJ2-2
CDR3: CASSLVLGRTGDTGELFF

V: TRBV7-7
J: TRBJ2-2
CDR3: CASLPGGNTGELFF

V: TRBV4-3
J: TRBJ1-2
CDR3: CASSQDNNRQANYGYTF

V: TRBV20-1
J: TRBJ1-5
CDR3: CSASLNKEVNQPQHF

V: TRBV7-6
J: TRBJ1-3
CDR3: CASSLARGSQSGNTIYF

V: TRBV2
J: TRBJ2-6
CDR3: CASAPIRVSGANVLTF

V: TRBV29-1
J: TRBJ1-3
CDR3: CSVSEYTGSGTIYF

V: TRBV11-2
J: TRBJ1-1
CDR3: CASSWDRGAAFF

V: TRBV28
J: TRBJ2-3
CDR3: CASSVGQGTDTQYF

V: TRBV7-8
J: TRBJ2-7
CDR3: CASRLRSLGGGLSTARYEQYF

V: TRBV2
J: TRBJ2-3
CDR3: CASGGGVDTQYF

V: TRBV7-2
J: TRBJ2-5
CDR3: CASSGNLGPVTQYF

V: TRBV29-1
J: TRBJ1-3
CDR3: CSVVIWGNTIYF

V: TRBV12-3/TRBV12-4
J: TRBJ2-7
CDR3: CASTRSGAGPAYSYEQYF

V: TRBV7-2
J: TRBJ1-1
CDR3: CASSVDPQNTEAFF

V: TRBV7-2
J: TRBJ2-3
CDR3: CASSFGRLTDTQYF

V: TRBV7-9
J: TRBJ1-1
CDR3: CASSLRENTEAFF

V: TRBV20-1
J: TRBJ2-3
CDR3: CSARPAPGEGRTDTQYF

V: TRBV7-9
J: TRBJ2-5
CDR3: CASSLAGSSETQYF

V: TRBV6-2/TRBV6-3
J: TRBJ2-1
CDR3: CASSSGYSYNEQFF

V: TRBV20-1
J: TRBJ2-1
CDR3: CSVRGGGAGNEQFF

V: TRBV12-3/TRBV12-4
J: TRBJ1-6
CDR3: CASSVGSSPLHF

V: TRBV5-6
J: TRBJ2-3
CDR3: CASSFTSHTDTQYF

V: TRBV20-1
J: TRBJ2-1
CDR3: CSARDPNSGGALGEQFF

V: TRBV6-2/TRBV6-3
J: TRBJ2-3
CDR3: CASSYPGTSTDTQYF

V: TRBV5-4
J: TRBJ2-1
CDR3: CASSLGQSSEQFF

V: TRBV6-8
J: TRBJ2-1
CDR3: CASRGPGQEYNEQFF

V: TRBV7-2
J: TRBJ2-5
CDR3: CASSLYNAGGETQYF

V: TRBV20-1
J: TRBJ1-5
CDR3: CSARDGQANQPQHF

V: TRBV7-2
J: TRBJ2-3
CDR3: CASSPGIKTDTQYF

V: TRBV2
J: TRBJ2-5
CDR3: CASSGQIQETQYF

V: TRBV6-2/TRBV6-3
J: TRBJ2-1
CDR3: CASSYGVGEQFF

V: TRBV4-1
J: TRBJ1-2
CDR3: CASRPVPGQSNYGYTF

V: TRBV7-9
J: TRBJ1-6
CDR3: CASSDADRGGNSPLHF

V: TRBV20-1
J: TRBJ2-1
CDR3: CSARASVSYNEQFF

V: TRBV28
J: TRBJ1-2
CDR3: CASSLAADYGYTF

V: TRBV5-1
J: TRBJ2-2
CDR3: CASSLFGTGPTGELFF

V: TRBV7-2
J: TRBJ1-1
CDR3: CASNPGGPSLNTEAFF

V: TRBV7-6
J: TRBJ1-3
CDR3: CASSLTSGTGPLSGNTIYF

V: TRBV6-4
J: TRBJ2-2
CDR3: CASTAQGGTGELFF

V: TRBV5-1
J: TRBJ1-5
CDR3: CASSPGTFQPNQPQHF